The T cell receptor beta chain under discussion was sequenced for a study of neurological immune-mediated disorders. The cDNA was produced through 5'RACE with 10-nucleotide random UMIs. TCRdb re-derived calls from the 5' RACE reads in MiXCR, one entry per CDR3 protein. Of 25,000 or so distinct CDR3 sequences listed, approximately 12% are singletons. This CDR3 spans 14 amino acids. In germline, CDR1 is KGHDR, CDR2 SFDVKD. This clonotype originated in a man in his sixties in good health. The chain links TRBV24-1 to TRBJ2-1; D is possibly TRBD2 (6 bases). The specimen was PBMCs. The CDR3 DNA follows: TGTGTTACCAGTGAGAGGGGCGGGAACAATGAGCAGTTCTTC. This codes for CVTSERGGNNEQFF.